Presented here are 9 T cell receptor beta chains from one specimen sequenced in a study of cytomegalovirus exposure and HLA in healthy donors (dated by TCRdb to the late 2010s). Libraries were prepared through the immunoSEQ multiplex PCR assay. TCRdb retrieved this table from immuneACCESS and kept in-frame rearrangements only. Not all clones are present; in checked studies, unresolved V genes account for under half, and no reason is known for the remainder. The sample table contains about 130,000 clones; only one count was recorded for roughly 87% of them. The ten largest account for about 10% of the sample. Sequenced sample: PBMCs. These receptors all come from a woman between 18 and 29 years old in good health and CMV-seropositive.

CDR3 in DNA: TGTGCCAGCCGGAGGGCGTGGACCGGGGAGCTGTTTTTT. This encodes CASRRAWTGELFF. V and J are TRBV2 and TRBJ2-2; tentatively, D is TRBD2 (6 bases). Trimming removed 8 bases from V and 5 bases from J, with 12 bases in between. The CDR3 loop spans 13 amino acids. Germline CDR1 is SNHLY and CDR2 is FYNNEI.

The V gene is TRBV4-3, the J gene TRBJ2-1; 9 bases are shared with TRBD1. From germline, CDR1 is LGHNA and CDR2 YSLEER. J lost 6 bases, V lost 0 bases, and 6 bases had no gene match. This CDR3 has 16 residues. In nucleotides, the CDR3 is TGCGCCAGCAGCCAAGATAACGGACAGGGGTCCAATGAGCAGTTCTTC. It translates to CASSQDNGQGSNEQFF.

The CDR3: CASSFSTQAPAYEQYF. CDR3 in DNA: TGCGCCAGCAGCTTTAGCACGCAAGCCCCAGCCTACGAGCAGTACTTC. The rearrangement joins TRBV5-1 to TRBJ2-7; D gene ambiguous. The CDR3 extends over 16 amino acids. The V gene's germline CDR1 is SGHRS and CDR2 YFSETQ. The V end was cut by 2 bases, the J end by 2 bases, with 17 bases between.

J is TRBJ2-7 and V is TRBV27; D ambiguous. Germline CDR1 MNHEY, CDR2 SMNVEV (reference sequence). Trimming took off 5 bases at V and 0 bases at J, with 14 bases between the two ends. The CDR3 has 15 amino acids. DNA of the CDR3: TGTGCCAGCAGTCAATCAGTTAGGAGCTCCTACGAGCAGTACTTC. Residues: CASSQSVRSSYEQYF.

This clone was detected a few times. The chain recombines TRBV19 with TRBJ2-5, with 9 bases identical to TRBD2. Germline V lookup: CDR1 LNHDA, CDR2 SQIVND (reference sequence). V gave up 1 base and J gave up 4 bases; unmatched junction bases: 4. CDR3 length equals 15 residues. CDR3 in DNA: TGTGCCAGTAGTATAGGCGGGGGGGCGAGAGAGACCCAGTACTTC. Translating it yields CASSIGGGARETQYF.

This clone was observed a few times. This chain uses TRBV9 with TRBJ2-5, with a weak D call TRBD2 (6 bases). CDR1 and CDR2 from the germline V gene are SGDLS and YYNGEE. CDR3 size: 15 residues. Trimming shortened V by 0 bases and J by 5 bases, and 14 bases separated the two germline ends. The CDR3 region is CASSVGLALWETQYF. CDR3 DNA: TGTGCCAGCAGCGTAGGGCTAGCGTTGTGGGAGACCCAGTACTTC.

CDR3 in DNA: TGTGCCAGCAAAGGAGACAGATACTCCTACGAGCAGTACTTC. This codes for CASKGDRYSYEQYF. This chain uses TRBV2 with TRBJ2-7, with D possibly being TRBD1 (5 bases). The V end was cut by 7 bases, the J end by 0 bases, with 13 bases between. This CDR3 spans 14 amino acids. Germline V gives CDR1 SNHLY, CDR2 FYNNEI.

This sequence joins TRBV7-9 and TRBJ1-1; 7 bases line up with TRBD1. V dropped 5 bases and J dropped 6; count of bases not matched to a gene: 3. This CDR3 comprises 12 residues. Germline CDR1 SEHNR, CDR2 FQNEAQ (reference sequence). The CDR3 region has the DNA TGTGCCAGCAGCATGACAGGGCCTGAAGCTTTCTTT. It yields the protein CASSMTGPEAFF. Using reference TRBV7-9 and TRBJ1-1 for the parts outside the CDR3, the full variable domain is DTGVSQNPRHKITKRGQNVTFRCDPISEHNRLYWYRQTLGQGPEFLTYFQNEAQLEKSRLLSDRFSAERPKGSFSTLEIQRTEQGDSAMYLCASSMTGPEAFFGQGTRLTVV.

The chain has TRBV5-1 and TRBJ2-3; 7 bases match TRBD1. The V gene's germline CDR1 is SGHRS and CDR2 YFSETQ. The CDR3 sequence is 15 residues long. The J segment lost 2 bases and the V segment lost 1 base, leaving 4 bases of the junction unmatched. The CDR3 sequence: CASSLRGRVTDTQYF. In DNA, the CDR3 is TGCGCCAGCAGCTTGAGGGGGCGGGTCACAGATACGCAGTATTTT.